The 30 T cell receptor beta chains presented below share a single source sample, sequenced in a study of T cell clonality in common variable immunodeficiency. Sequenced by immunoSEQ multiplex PCR; TCRdb stores in-frame clones only, minus some. The data show tens of thousands of clones, none appearing only once, with 1.7% held by the ten largest. Source material: peripheral blood mononuclear cells. The receptors stem from a person between 18 and 70 years old in good health.

This clone was seen ten or more times. The CDR3 region is CSARELAGGYNEQFF. Partial CDR3 DNA: TGCAGTGCTAGAGAACTAGCGGGGGGTTACAATGAG. J is TRBJ2-1 and V is TRBV20-1; 12 positions match TRBD2. Read data end 3 residues before the CDR3 end; the end is taken from the germline J gene. This CDR3 comprises 15 residues. J gave up 4 bases and V 0 bases, and 1 base lay outside the gene matches. Per the germline V gene, CDR1 is DFQATT and CDR2 is SNEGSKA (reference sequence).

This clone was observed many times. Read sequence stops 3 residues before the CDR3 end, and the germline J gene provides the missing end. V is TRBV12-5 and J is TRBJ2-2; possible D gene TRBD2, 6 bases. CDR3 length: 16 amino acids. Germline CDR1 LGHNT, CDR2 FRNRAP. The germline V and J ends were trimmed by 5 bases and 5 bases, with 18 bases remaining between them. The CDR3 DNA, read in part, is TGTGCTAGTGGTCGAGGTGGGGGGACGGGTACCGGGGAG. It specifies CASGRGGGTGTGE. The complete CDR3 sequence is CASGRGGGTGTGELFF. Using reference TRBV12-5 and TRBJ2-2 for the parts outside the CDR3, the full variable domain is DARVTQTPRHKVTEMGQEVTMRCQPILGHNTVFWYRQTMMQGLELLAYFRNRAPLDDSGMPKDRFSAEMPDATLATLKIQPSEPRDSAVYFCASGRGGGTGTGELFFGEGSRLTVL.

Many counts were recorded for this clone. The read gets to within 3 residues of the CDR3 end, and the germline J gene fills in the rest. The chain uses TRBV30 and TRBJ2-2; 7 nucleotides line up with TRBD1. The CDR3 loop spans 12 amino acids. Germline assignment: CDR1 GTSNPN and CDR2 SVGIG (reference sequence). V lost 3 bases and J lost 5; bases outside the gene matches: 0. The CDR3 region is CAWRDRTGELFF. The CDR3 DNA, read in part, is TGTGCCTGGAGGGACAGGACCGGGGAG.

This clone was recorded at least ten times. The sequenced fragment ends 3 residues before the CDR3 boundary, so the rest is inferred from the germline J gene. This chain uses TRBV4-1 with TRBJ1-3, with 8 bases aligning to TRBD1. V dropped 4 bases and J dropped 2; count of bases not matched to a gene: 4. CDR3 length: 15 amino acids. The germline gives CDR1 MGHRA, CDR2 YSYEKL. CDR3 loop: CASSPQQGAGNTIYF. The DNA read from the CDR3 is TGCGCCAGCAGCCCCCAACAGGGGGCTGGAAACACC.

This clone was counted at least ten times. The read comes to an end 3 residues before the CDR3 does, leaving the germline J gene to fill in the end. This chain connects TRBV28 to TRBJ2-7; D not resolved. This CDR3 spans 12 amino acids. Germline V gene lookup returns CDR1 MDHEN and CDR2 SYDVKM. V lost 2 bases and J 6 bases, leaving 8 bases between the germline ends. CDR3: CASSLGPIEQYF. CDR3 DNA, as far as it was read: TGTGCCAGCAGTTTAGGCCCCATCGAG. Filled out from reference TRBV28 and TRBJ2-7, the complete variable domain reads DVKVTQSSRYLVKRTGEKVFLECVQDMDHENMFWYRQDPGLGLRLIYFSYDVKMKEKGDIPEGYSVSREKKERFSLILESASTNQTSMYLCASSLGPIEQYFGPGTRLTVT.

In its sample, this clone was seen many times. The missing CDR3 end, 3 residues past where the read stops, is filled in from the germline J gene. V and J are TRBV30 and TRBJ1-1, with D maybe TRBD1 (5 bases). CDR1 and CDR2 (germline): GTSNPN, SVGIG (reference sequence). This CDR3 comprises 11 residues. V dropped 3 bases and J dropped 7 bases, with 9 bases sitting between them. The DNA read from the CDR3 is TGTGCCTGGAGCACAGGAGGTGAA. Translation gives CAWSTGGE. The entire CDR3 protein reads CAWSTGGEAFF. Full variable domain (outside the CDR3, taken from reference TRBV30 and TRBJ1-1): SQTIHQWPATLVQPVGSPLSLECTVEGTSNPNLYWYRQAAGRGLQLLFYSVGIGQISSEVPQNLSASRPQDRQFILSSKKLLLSDSGFYLCAWSTGGEAFFGQGTRLTVV.

This clone was seen many times. Read data end 3 residues before the CDR3 end; the end is taken from the germline J gene. This chain links TRBV5-1 with TRBJ2-3; D uncertain. V was pared by 0 bases and J by 1 base, with 6 bases between. Germline V gene sequence: CDR1 SGHRS, CDR2 YFSETQ. This CDR3 spans 14 amino acids. The CDR3 DNA, read in part, is TGCGCCAGCAGCTTGGGGTCAGGCACAGATACG. Translated: CASSLGSGTDT. The full CDR3 protein is CASSLGSGTDTQYF.

In its sample, this clone was seen many times. The read finishes 3 residues shy of the CDR3 end, and the germline J gene is used to complete it. This chain uses TRBV5-1 with TRBJ2-6, with D unresolved. CDR3 size: 16 residues. CDR1 is SGHRS, CDR2 YFSETQ, per germline. V shed 0 bases and J shed 0 bases, with 7 bases lying between them. CDR3 loop: CASSLDSSSGANVLTF. Partial CDR3 DNA: TGCGCCAGCAGCTTGGACAGCAGCTCTGGGGCCAACGTC.

Many counts were recorded for this clone. The missing CDR3 end, 3 residues past where the read stops, is filled in from the germline J gene. V is TRBV29-1 and J is TRBJ1-4, with D possibly TRBD1 on 5 matching bases. Germline V gene data show CDR1 as SQVTM and CDR2 as ANQGSEA. Trimming pared 3 bases from V and 0 bases from J, leaving 14 bases between. This CDR3 spans 16 amino acids. This CDR3 reads CSVDTGQSSTNEKLFF. CDR3 DNA (partial): TGCAGCGTTGACACAGGCCAATCATCAACTAATGAAAAA.

This clone was seen at least ten times. The read is 3 residues too short to cover the CDR3 end, so that end is filled in from the germline J gene. The V and J genes are TRBV5-1 and TRBJ1-1; tentatively, D is TRBD1 (6 bases). V gave up 4 bases and J gave up 0 bases, with 13 bases separating them. CDR3 length: 15 residues. Germline-derived CDR1 and CDR2 are SGHRS and YFSETQ. The covered CDR3 bases are TGCGCCAGCAGCATCCCAGGGGTATTGAACACTGAA. It encodes CASSIPGVLNTE. The full CDR3 protein is CASSIPGVLNTEAFF.

Comments on this clone: The read ends 3 residues before the CDR3 terminus; that terminus is restored from the germline J gene. The rearrangement links TRBV19 to TRBJ1-5; 7 bases match TRBD1. The CDR3 extends over 17 amino acids. V lost 7 bases, J lost 4 bases, and 16 bases stayed unmatched. Germline CDR1 is LNHDA and CDR2 is SQIVND (reference sequence). CDR3 bases read: TGTGCCAGTACCGGCGGGTGGGGACAGATCTTAAATCAGCCC. Translation gives CASTGGWGQILNQP. The entire CDR3 sequence reads CASTGGWGQILNQPQHF. Combining the CDR3 with reference TRBV19 and TRBJ1-5 gives the whole variable domain DGGITQSPKYLFRKEGQNVTLSCEQNLNHDAMYWYRQDPGQGLRLIYYSQIVNDFQKGDIAEGYSVSREKKESFPLTVTSAQKNPTAFYLCASTGGWGQILNQPQHFGDGTRLSIL.

This clone was detected many times. The read terminates 3 residues before the CDR3 end, so the remaining end is supplied by the germline J gene. At the DNA level, this CDR3 is encoded by other sequences in the same sample as well. The chain uses TRBV5-1 and TRBJ2-5, with D tentatively TRBD1 (6 bases). CDR1 is SGHRS, CDR2 YFSETQ, per germline. V lost 2 bases to trimming and J lost 1 base, with 15 bases between them. The CDR3 runs 16 residues. The sequenced CDR3 bases are TGCGCCAGCAGCTTTGCCAGGGGTTTTACCCAAGAGACC. Translation: CASSFARGFTQET. The complete CDR3 sequence is CASSFARGFTQETQYF. Based on the CDR3 plus reference TRBV5-1 and TRBJ2-5, the full variable domain is KAGVTQTPRYLIKTRGQQVTLSCSPISGHRSVSWYQQTPGQGLQFLFEYFSETQRNKGNFPGRFSGRQFSNSRSEMNVSTLELGDSALYLCASSFARGFTQETQYFGPGTRLLVL.

This clone was seen repeatedly, ten times or more. The CDR3 goes on 3 residues after the read ends, and that part is filled in from the germline J gene. The chain carries TRBV20-1 and TRBJ2-5, with D uncertain. Germline lookup yields CDR1 DFQATT and CDR2 SNEGSKA (reference sequence). The CDR3 loop spans 13 amino acids. The ends were cut back, 0 bases at V and 7 bases at J, with 12 bases in the middle. The covered CDR3 bases are TGCAGTGCTAGAGAAGGATCCCAGGCGACC. This sequence encodes CSAREGSQAT. The CDR3 in full is CSAREGSQATQYF.

This clone was seen many times. The read terminates 3 residues ahead of where the CDR3 ends, so the germline J gene completes it. This sample includes further DNA sequences coding for the same CDR3. V and J are TRBV7-9 and TRBJ2-1; TRBD1 matches at 8 bases. V was pared by 1 base and J by 6 bases, with 2 bases of the junction left unmatched. This CDR3 spans 14 amino acids. CDR1 is SEHNR and CDR2 is FQNEAQ in the germline V gene (reference sequence). Partial CDR3 DNA: TGTGCCAGCAGCTTAGGACAGGGGTCCAATGAG. Amino acids: CASSLGQGSNE. The entire CDR3 sequence reads CASSLGQGSNEQFF.

This clone was found many times. The CDR3 end is not reached by the read, which stops 3 residues before it; the germline J gene fills it in. This chain joins TRBV24-1 and TRBJ2-1; a possible D gene is TRBD1 (5 bases). With 5 bases removed from V and 3 bases from J, the gap between germline ends came to 7 bases. CDR3 length equals 13 residues. CDR1 and CDR2 from the germline V gene are KGHDR and SFDVKD. Here the CDR3 reads CATSVDSYNEQFF. The sequenced CDR3 bases are TGTGCCACCAGTGTAGACAGCTACAATGAG.

This clone came up many times. Read data end 3 residues before the CDR3 end; the end is taken from the germline J gene. This sequence joins TRBV29-1 and TRBJ2-1; TRBD1 matches at 7 bases. In germline, CDR1 is SQVTM, CDR2 ANQGSEA. This CDR3 is 14 amino acids long. V lost 4 bases, J lost 6 bases, and 9 bases stayed unmatched. The CDR3 is CSVGQGVLTNEQFF. The DNA read from the CDR3 is TGCAGCGTTGGACAGGGTGTTCTGACCAATGAG.

This clone showed up many times. Sequencing ends 3 residues short of the CDR3 end; the germline J gene provides the rest. This chain joins TRBV19 and TRBJ2-7; 8 nucleotides align to TRBD1. With 2 bases clipped from V and 3 bases from J, the junction kept 6 bases outside the gene matches. Germline lookup yields CDR1 LNHDA and CDR2 SQIVND (reference sequence). The CDR3 has 15 amino acids. The CDR3 region is CASSIPGTGLYEQYF. The part of the CDR3 DNA that was read is TGTGCCAGTAGTATACCTGGGACAGGCCTCTACGAG.

In its sample, this clone was seen many times. The read ends 3 residues shy of where the CDR3 ends; the end is completed using the germline J gene. V and J are TRBV5-4 and TRBJ2-1; 7 nucleotides line up with TRBD1. The CDR3 loop spans 15 amino acids. The junction had 7 bases not matched to a gene; V was cut back by 4 bases and J by 3 bases. Germline lookup yields CDR1 SGHNT and CDR2 YYREEE (reference sequence). This CDR3 reads CASSPAGTVYNEQFF. The covered CDR3 bases are TGTGCCAGCAGCCCAGCCGGGACAGTCTACAATGAG.

There are many counts of this clone. CDR3 protein: CASSLRDRGTYEQYF. The part of the CDR3 DNA that was read is TGTGCCAGCAGCTTACGGGACAGGGGGACCTACGAG. The chain joins TRBV7-9 to TRBJ2-7; 11 bases are shared with TRBD1. The read halts 3 residues ahead of the CDR3 end, with the missing end drawn from the germline J gene. J was trimmed by 2 bases and V by 2 bases; bases with no gene match: 2. The germline CDR1 and CDR2 sequences are SEHNR and FQNEAQ (reference sequence). This CDR3 contains 15 residues. The variable domain in full, with the rest retrieved from reference TRBV7-9 and TRBJ2-7, is DTGVSQNPRHKITKRGQNVTFRCDPISEHNRLYWYRQTLGQGPEFLTYFQNEAQLEKSRLLSDRFSAERPKGSFSTLEIQRTEQGDSAMYLCASSLRDRGTYEQYFGPGTRLTVT.

This clone was recorded many times. The sequence runs out 3 residues before the end of the CDR3; the remainder is reconstructed from the germline J gene. The chain carries TRBV28 and TRBJ2-7, with 7 bases matching TRBD2. The CDR3 covers 14 residues. CDR1 is MDHEN, CDR2 SYDVKM, per germline. V was pared by 1 base and J by 3 bases, with 3 bases of the junction left unmatched. CDR3 amino acids: CASSLLPSGYEQYF. The part of the CDR3 DNA that was read is TGTGCCAGCAGTTTATTGCCTAGCGGCTACGAG.

In this sample, this clone turned up many times. Coverage ceases 3 residues before the CDR3 finishes, and the germline J gene fills in the end. This chain connects TRBV5-1 to TRBJ2-5; D perhaps matches TRBD2 (7 bases). The CDR3 is 18 amino acids. V was shortened by 6 bases and J by 0 bases, with 24 bases between the two germline ends. Germline V gene sequence: CDR1 SGHRS, CDR2 YFSETQ. CDR3 sequence: CASTTWGGHRVDQETQYF. The sequenced CDR3 bases are TGCGCCAGCACAACGTGGGGGGGGCACAGGGTCGACCAAGAGACC.

This clone has a count of ten or more. The CDR3 DNA, read in part, is TGCGCCAGCAGCCAAGATCGTCGTGGCGACAGGGCGGGCGGC. Its translation is CASSQDRRGDRAGG. Given in full, the CDR3 is CASSQDRRGDRAGGYTF. The V and J genes are TRBV4-1 and TRBJ1-2; 7 bases are a match to TRBD1. The read comes to an end 3 residues before the CDR3 does, leaving the germline J gene to fill in the end. The CDR3 is 17 residues long. Germline CDR1 is MGHRA and CDR2 is YSYEKL.

In this sample, this clone turned up many times. The sequence runs out 3 residues before the end of the CDR3; the remainder is reconstructed from the germline J gene. The chain carries TRBV7-9 and TRBJ1-1, with D hard to call. The CDR3 spans 13 residues. CDR1 is SEHNR, CDR2 FQNEAQ, per germline (reference sequence). V lost 1 base, J lost 3 bases, and 6 bases lay in between. The CDR3 spells CASSLVRDTEAFF. CDR3 bases read: TGTGCCAGCAGCTTAGTAAGGGACACTGAA.

This clone was observed many times. The read ends 3 residues early relative to the CDR3; the germline J gene fills the gap. The genes are TRBV5-1 and TRBJ1-1; 7 nucleotides match TRBD1. This CDR3 is 12 amino acids long. The germline V gene has CDR1 SGHRS and CDR2 YFSETQ. This CDR3 is CASRPDRNEAFF. Partial CDR3 DNA: TGCGCCAGCAGACCGGACAGGAACGAA.

The sample holds many counts of this clone. The CDR3 extends 3 residues past the end of the read, so its final part is completed from the germline J gene. V and J are TRBV18 and TRBJ1-1; D not certain. Looked up from germline, CDR1 is KGHSH and CDR2 is LQKENI. V was shortened by 0 bases and J by 1 base, with 3 bases between the two germline ends. The CDR3 length is 13 residues. CDR3: CASSPPGNTEAFF. Partial CDR3 DNA: TGTGCCAGCTCACCACCCGGGAACACTGAA.

This clone was seen repeatedly, ten times or more. With the read ending 3 residues before the CDR3 end, the germline J gene is used to fill in that end. V and J are TRBV7-9 and TRBJ2-1, with D perhaps matching TRBD1 (6 bases). CDR1 is SEHNR and CDR2 is FQNEAQ in the germline V gene (reference sequence). V was pared by 2 bases and J by 3 bases, with 8 bases between. This CDR3 contains 14 residues. The part of the CDR3 DNA that was read is TGTGCCAGCAGCTTACCAGGGGACTACAATGAG. Translating gives CASSLPGDYNE. From start to end, the CDR3 is CASSLPGDYNEQFF.

This clone was seen at least ten times. With the read ending 3 residues before the CDR3 end, the germline J gene is used to fill in that end. V and J are TRBV19 and TRBJ2-7, with 7 nucleotides matching TRBD2. V was clipped by 7 bases and J by 2 bases; unmatched bases: 8. The CDR3 has 14 residues. CDR1 and CDR2 (germline): LNHDA, SQIVND (reference sequence). The CDR3: CASMIGAGPYEQYF. The sequenced CDR3 bases are TGTGCCAGTATGATCGGAGCGGGACCCTACGAG.

In this sample, this clone turned up many times. The CDR3 goes on 3 residues after the read ends, and that part is filled in from the germline J gene. V is TRBV5-1 and J is TRBJ1-6, with unresolved D. In germline, CDR1 is SGHRS, CDR2 YFSETQ. The V end was cut by 0 bases, the J end by 0 bases, with 13 bases between. The CDR3 has 18 amino acids. CDR3 bases read: TGCGCCAGCAGCTTGGAGATGAGCGGGAGCTCCTATAATTCACCC. This translates into CASSLEMSGSSYNSP. The whole CDR3 is CASSLEMSGSSYNSPLHF.

With regard to this clone: The read halts 3 residues ahead of the CDR3 end, with the missing end drawn from the germline J gene. The genes are TRBV20-1 and TRBJ2-7, with D possibly being TRBD1 (5 bases). Germline V gives CDR1 DFQATT, CDR2 SNEGSKA (reference sequence). The CDR3 extends over 12 amino acids. V lost 3 bases and J 1 base, leaving 7 bases between the germline ends. The CDR3 loop reads CSASDRSYEQYF. The sequenced CDR3 bases are TGCAGTGCTAGCGACAGATCCTACGAG.

This clone was seen many times. The read terminates 3 residues ahead of where the CDR3 ends, so the germline J gene completes it. The chain couples TRBV2 to TRBJ1-1; D call uncertain. This CDR3 contains 10 residues. Germline lookup yields CDR1 SNHLY and CDR2 FYNNEI. With 9 bases removed from V and 1 base from J, the gap between germline ends came to 3 bases. The CDR3: CASRNTEAFF. Partial CDR3 DNA: TGTGCCAGTCGGAACACTGAA.